This T cell receptor (beta chain) was sequenced in a study of shared clonotypes between healthy human individuals. Findings and limits, study-wide: The naive CD4 repertoires of several donors were compared, and around 5.1% of clonotypes were shared. Relative to memory subsets, naive subsets generally showed larger estimated richness.

As to this clone: No antigen is known for it. This same CDR3 is encoded by further DNA sequences in the sample.

With 2 bases removed from V and 2 bases from J, the gap between germline ends came to 10 bases. Germline loops: CDR1 MDHEN, CDR2 SYDVKM. This CDR3 contains 15 residues. The material for each subset, its genomic DNA, was split evenly across several immunoSEQ plates. Repertoires were generated with immunoSEQ multiplex PCR, while TCRdb's copy carries only in-frame clones and drops some. Among around 120,000 clones, less than 80% were seen once, and the ten largest hold 24%. Sequenced: memory CD8+ T cells sorted from blood. Subset: CD45RO+ cells pooled with CCR7-negative TemRA cells. V usage is TRBV28 and J usage is TRBJ2-1, with D unresolved. This sequence was found in a woman under 40 in good health. The CDR3 region is CASSLIGEPYNEQFF. CDR3 nucleotides: TGTGCCAGCAGTTTAATCGGAGAGCCCTACAATGAGCAGTTCTTC.